This T cell receptor beta chain was recovered during a study of blood T cell dynamics during melanoma immunotherapy. Background on the study: Metastatic melanoma patients received first-line pembrolizumab or nivolumab plus ipilimumab. Notes on the study in general: PBMC repertoires of eventual disease-control patients split at W3 into clonality or diversity gains.

Sample time point: week 3, after first cycle of checkpoint inhibitor. DNA loading was fixed at roughly 360 ng for all bulk PBMC samples. Profiling relied on immunoSEQ multiplex PCR, and the TCRdb table lists in-frame clones only, not all of them. The sample comprises about 6,700 clones, more than 75% of which are singletons, and 30% to 35% rests with the top ten. The CDR3 runs 17 residues. With 5 bases clipped from V and 2 bases from J, the junction kept 13 bases outside the gene matches. Germline V gene lookup returns CDR1 SGHVS and CDR2 FNYEAQ. In regard to this clone: Its antigen is unidentified.

The V gene is TRBV7-6, the J gene TRBJ2-3; 7 bases are a match to TRBD1. Sequencing was performed on blood, taken from a patient treated with checkpoint blockade. This TCR derives from a human donor with melanoma. Some clones in this sample may be carry-over from other donors' samples. CDR3 residues: CASSQSRQGIHTDTQYF. CDR3 coding DNA: TGTGCCAGCAGCCAGAGCAGACAGGGAATACACACAGATACGCAGTATTTT.